This T cell receptor beta chain emerged from a study of blood T cell repertoires in COVID-19. About the study: Samples representing acute and convalescent COVID-19 were sourced from the United States, Italy and Spain. From T cells, B-cell-depleted T cells, or PBMCs came the material, which was cDNA or gDNA.

There are 13 residues in the CDR3. Trimming stripped 2 bases from V and 11 bases from J, with 15 bases between. The germline V gene has CDR1 SGHVS and CDR2 FQNEAQ. Original processing notes: Reference gene primer amplification gave nucleated cell count estimates. TCRdb's copy holds only in-frame clones and misses some; the assay was immunoSEQ multiplex PCR. V and J calls and clone size are copied from that table; D and trimming were computed from the DNA. The table includes 150,000 to 200,000 clones, about 86% detected once. This chain joins TRBV7-8 and TRBJ1-1; D unclear. The source material was peripheral blood. The clonotype originates from a man aged 50-59 years with active or convalescent COVID-19. CDR3 sequence: CASSLFGSPGAFF. DNA for the CDR3: TGTGCCAGCAGCTTATTCGGGTCCCCCGGGGCTTTCTTT.